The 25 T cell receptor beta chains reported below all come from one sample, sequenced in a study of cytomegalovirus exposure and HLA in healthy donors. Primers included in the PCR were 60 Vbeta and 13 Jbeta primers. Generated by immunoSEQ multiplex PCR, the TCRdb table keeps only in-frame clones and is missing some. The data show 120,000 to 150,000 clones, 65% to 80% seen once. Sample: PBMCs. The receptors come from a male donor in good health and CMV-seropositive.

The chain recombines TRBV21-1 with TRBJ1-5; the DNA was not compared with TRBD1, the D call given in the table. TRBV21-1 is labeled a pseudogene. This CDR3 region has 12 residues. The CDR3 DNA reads TGTGCCAGCAGCAAAGGGGAAGGGGCCCAGCATTTT. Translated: CASSKGEGAQHF.

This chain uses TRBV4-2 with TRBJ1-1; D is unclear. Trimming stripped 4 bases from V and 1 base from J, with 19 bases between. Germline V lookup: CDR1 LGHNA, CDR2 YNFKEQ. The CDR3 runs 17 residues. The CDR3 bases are TGTGCCAGCAGCCTCTCAGGCTTACTCTCATCGAACACTGAAGCTTTCTTT. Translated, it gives CASSLSGLLSSNTEAFF.

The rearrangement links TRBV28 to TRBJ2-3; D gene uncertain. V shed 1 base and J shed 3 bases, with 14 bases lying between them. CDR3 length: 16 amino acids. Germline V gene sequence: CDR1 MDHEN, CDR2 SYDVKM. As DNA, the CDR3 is TGTGCCAGCAGTTTATATGGCTCCAGAGGAACAGATACGCAGTATTTT. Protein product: CASSLYGSRGTDTQYF.

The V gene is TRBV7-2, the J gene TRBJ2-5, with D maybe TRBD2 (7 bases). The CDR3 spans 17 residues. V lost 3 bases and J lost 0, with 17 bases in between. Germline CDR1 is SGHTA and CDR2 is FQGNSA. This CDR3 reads CASSFLRGAMYQETQYF. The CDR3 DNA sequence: TGTGCCAGCAGCTTTTTACGGGGGGCGATGTACCAAGAGACCCAGTACTTC.

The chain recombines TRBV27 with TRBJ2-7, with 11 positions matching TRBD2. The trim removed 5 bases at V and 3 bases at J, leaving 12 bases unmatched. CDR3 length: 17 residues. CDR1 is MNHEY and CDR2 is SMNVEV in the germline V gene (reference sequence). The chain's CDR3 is CASSPTVRLAGIYEQYF. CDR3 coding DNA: TGTGCCAGCAGTCCGACAGTTAGACTAGCGGGGATCTACGAGCAGTACTTC.

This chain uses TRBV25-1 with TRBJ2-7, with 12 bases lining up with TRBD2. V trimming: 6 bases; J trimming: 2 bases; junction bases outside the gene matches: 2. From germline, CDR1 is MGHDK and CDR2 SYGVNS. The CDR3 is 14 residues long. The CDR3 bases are TGTGCCAGCAGCGGACTAGCGGGGACCTACGAGCAGTACTTC. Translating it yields CASSGLAGTYEQYF.

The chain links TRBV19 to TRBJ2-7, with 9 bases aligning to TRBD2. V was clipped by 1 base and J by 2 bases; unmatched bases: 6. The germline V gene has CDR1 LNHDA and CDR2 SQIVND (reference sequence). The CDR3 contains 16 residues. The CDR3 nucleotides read TGTGCCAGTAGTATAGTTGCGGGAGGGGTGACCTACGAGCAGTACTTC. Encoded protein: CASSIVAGGVTYEQYF.

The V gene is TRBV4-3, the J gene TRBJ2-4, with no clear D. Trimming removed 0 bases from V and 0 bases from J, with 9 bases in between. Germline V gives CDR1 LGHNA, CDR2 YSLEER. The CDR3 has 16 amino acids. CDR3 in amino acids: CASSQDHRRAKNIQYF. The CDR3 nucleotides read TGCGCCAGCAGCCAAGATCATCGGAGAGCCAAAAACATTCAGTACTTC.

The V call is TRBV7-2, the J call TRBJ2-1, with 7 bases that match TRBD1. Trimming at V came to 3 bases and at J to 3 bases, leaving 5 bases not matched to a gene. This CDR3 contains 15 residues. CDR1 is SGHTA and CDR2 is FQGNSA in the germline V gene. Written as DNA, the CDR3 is TGTGCCAGCAGCTTTTGGACAGGTTACTACAATGAGCAGTTCTTC. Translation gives CASSFWTGYYNEQFF.

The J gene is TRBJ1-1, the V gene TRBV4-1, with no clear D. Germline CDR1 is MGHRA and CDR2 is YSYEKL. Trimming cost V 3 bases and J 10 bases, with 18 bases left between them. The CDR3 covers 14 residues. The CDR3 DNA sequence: TGCGCCAGCAGCCATCCTCGACACCCAGGAAGAGCTTTCTTT. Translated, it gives CASSHPRHPGRAFF.

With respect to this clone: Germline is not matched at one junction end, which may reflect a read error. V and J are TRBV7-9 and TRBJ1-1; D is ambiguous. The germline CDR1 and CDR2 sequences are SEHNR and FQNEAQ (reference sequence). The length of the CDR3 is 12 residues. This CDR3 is CSSVRANTEAFF. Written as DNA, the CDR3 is TGTTCCAGTGTGAGGGCGAACACTGAAGCTTTCTTT.

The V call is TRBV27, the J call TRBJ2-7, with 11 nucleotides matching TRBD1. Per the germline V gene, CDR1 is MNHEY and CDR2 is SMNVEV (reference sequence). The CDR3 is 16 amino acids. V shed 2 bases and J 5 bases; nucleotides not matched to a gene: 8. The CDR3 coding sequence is TGTGCCAGCAGTTTAAAATTTCGGACAGGGGGCCACGAGCAGTACTTC. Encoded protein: CASSLKFRTGGHEQYF.

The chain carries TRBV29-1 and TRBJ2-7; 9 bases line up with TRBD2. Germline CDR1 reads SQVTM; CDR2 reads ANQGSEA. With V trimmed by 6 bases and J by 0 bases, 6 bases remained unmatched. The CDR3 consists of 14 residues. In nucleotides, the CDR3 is TGCAGCGTGGCGGGGGGGCAGAACTCCTACGAGCAGTACTTC. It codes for CSVAGGQNSYEQYF.

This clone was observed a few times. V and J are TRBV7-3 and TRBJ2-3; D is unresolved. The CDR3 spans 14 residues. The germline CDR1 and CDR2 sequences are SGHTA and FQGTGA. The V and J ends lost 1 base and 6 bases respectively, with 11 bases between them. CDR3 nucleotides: TGTGCCAGCAGCTTAAGCGGTTCCACTGATACGCAGTATTTT. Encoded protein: CASSLSGSTDTQYF.

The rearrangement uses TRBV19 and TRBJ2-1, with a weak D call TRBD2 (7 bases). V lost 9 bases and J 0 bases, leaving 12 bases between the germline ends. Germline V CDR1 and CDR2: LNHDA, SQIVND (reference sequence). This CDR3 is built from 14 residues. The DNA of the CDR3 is TGTGCCAGCGGGGGGCTTAACTCCTACAATGAGCAGTTCTTC. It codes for CASGGLNSYNEQFF.

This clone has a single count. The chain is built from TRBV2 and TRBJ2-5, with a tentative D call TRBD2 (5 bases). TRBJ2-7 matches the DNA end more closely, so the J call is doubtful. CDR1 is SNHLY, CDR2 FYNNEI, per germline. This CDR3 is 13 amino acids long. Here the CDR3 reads CASRGAVPYEQYF. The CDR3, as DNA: TGTGCCAGCAGGGGAGCGGTCCCCTACGAGCAGTACTTC.

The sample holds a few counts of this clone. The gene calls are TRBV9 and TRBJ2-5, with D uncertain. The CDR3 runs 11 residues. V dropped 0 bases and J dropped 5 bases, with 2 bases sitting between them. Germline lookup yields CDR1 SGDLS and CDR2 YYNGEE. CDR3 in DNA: TGTGCCAGCAGCGTAGCGGAGACCCAGTACTTC. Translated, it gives CASSVAETQYF. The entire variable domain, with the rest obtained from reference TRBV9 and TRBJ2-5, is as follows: DSGVTQTPKHLITATGQRVTLRCSPRSGDLSVYWYQQSLDQGLQFLIQYYNGEERAKGNILERFSAQQFPDLHSELNLSSLELGDSALYFCASSVAETQYFGPGTRLLVL.

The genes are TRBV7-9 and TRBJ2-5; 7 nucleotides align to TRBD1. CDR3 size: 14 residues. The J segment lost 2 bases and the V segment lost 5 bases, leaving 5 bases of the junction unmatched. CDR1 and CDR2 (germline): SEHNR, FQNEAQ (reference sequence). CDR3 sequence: CASSPGTEQETQYF. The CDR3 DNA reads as TGTGCCAGCAGCCCGGGGACAGAGCAAGAGACCCAGTACTTC.

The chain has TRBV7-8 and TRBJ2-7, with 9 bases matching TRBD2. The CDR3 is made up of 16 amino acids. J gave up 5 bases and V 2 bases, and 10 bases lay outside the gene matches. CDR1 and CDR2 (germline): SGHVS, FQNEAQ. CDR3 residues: CASSLTGTSPFDEQYF. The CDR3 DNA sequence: TGTGCCAGCAGCTTAACCGGGACTAGCCCCTTTGACGAGCAGTACTTC.

DNA of the CDR3: TGTGCCAGCAGCTTTGGAACAGGGGGAACAGATACGCAGTATTTT. This encodes CASSFGTGGTDTQYF. This chain uses TRBV7-6 with TRBJ2-3; TRBD1 agrees at 8 bases. The CDR3 consists of 15 residues. V gave up 3 bases and J gave up 3 bases; unmatched junction bases: 5. The germline gives CDR1 SGHVS, CDR2 FNYEAQ.

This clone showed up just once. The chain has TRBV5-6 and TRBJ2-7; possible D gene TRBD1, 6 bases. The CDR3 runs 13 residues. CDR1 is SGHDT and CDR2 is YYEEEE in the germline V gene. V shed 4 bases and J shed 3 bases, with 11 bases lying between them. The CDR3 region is CASSTRQDYEQYF. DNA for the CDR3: TGTGCCAGCAGCACAAGACAGGACTACGAGCAGTACTTC.

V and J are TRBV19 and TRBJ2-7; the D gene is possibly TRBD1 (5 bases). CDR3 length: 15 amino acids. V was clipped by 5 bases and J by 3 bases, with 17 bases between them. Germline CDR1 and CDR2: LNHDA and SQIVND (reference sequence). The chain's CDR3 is CASSPLGQMFYEQYF. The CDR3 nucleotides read TGTGCCAGTAGTCCATTGGGGCAGATGTTCTACGAGCAGTACTTC.

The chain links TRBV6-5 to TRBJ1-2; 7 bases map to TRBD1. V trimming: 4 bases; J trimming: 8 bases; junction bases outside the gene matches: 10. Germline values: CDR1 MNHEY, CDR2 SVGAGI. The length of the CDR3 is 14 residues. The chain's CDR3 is CASSSGQPREGYTF. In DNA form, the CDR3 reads TGTGCCAGCAGTTCGGGACAGCCCAGGGAGGGCTACACCTTC.

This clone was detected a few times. CDR3 protein: CASMGTGGTGYSNQPQHF. As DNA, the CDR3 is TGTGCCAGTATGGGGACAGGGGGAACCGGGTATAGCAATCAGCCCCAGCATTTT. V gene TRBV19 combines with J gene TRBJ1-5; the match to TRBD1 covers 11 bases. From germline, CDR1 is LNHDA and CDR2 SQIVND (reference sequence). The V gene end was trimmed by 7 bases and the J gene end by 0 bases; junction bases not matched to a gene: 11. CDR3 length: 18 residues.

CDR3 loop: CASSEQQASRYEQYF. In DNA, the CDR3 is TGCGCCAGCAGTGAGCAACAGGCGTCCCGATACGAGCAGTACTTC. The chain recombines TRBV10-1 with TRBJ2-7; possible D gene TRBD1, 5 bases. The CDR3 totals 15 residues. Per germline, CDR1 WNHNN and CDR2 SYGVQD (reference sequence). Deletions cut 2 bases from V and 4 bases from J, with 15 bases between.